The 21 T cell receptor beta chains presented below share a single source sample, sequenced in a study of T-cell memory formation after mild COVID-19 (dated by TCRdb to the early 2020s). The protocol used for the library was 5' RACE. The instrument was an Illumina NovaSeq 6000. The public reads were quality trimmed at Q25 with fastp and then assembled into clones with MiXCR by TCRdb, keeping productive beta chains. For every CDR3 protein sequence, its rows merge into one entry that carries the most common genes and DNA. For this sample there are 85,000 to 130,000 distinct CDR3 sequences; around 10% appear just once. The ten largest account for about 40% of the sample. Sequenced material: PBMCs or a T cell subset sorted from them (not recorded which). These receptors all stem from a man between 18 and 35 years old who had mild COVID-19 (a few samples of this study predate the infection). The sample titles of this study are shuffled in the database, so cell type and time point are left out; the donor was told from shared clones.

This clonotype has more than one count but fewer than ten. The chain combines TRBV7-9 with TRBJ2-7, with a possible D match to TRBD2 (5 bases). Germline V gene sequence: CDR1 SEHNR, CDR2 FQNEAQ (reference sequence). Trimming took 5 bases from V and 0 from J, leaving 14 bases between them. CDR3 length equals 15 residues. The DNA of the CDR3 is TGTGCCAGCAGCCCGCTGGGAGACGGCTCCTACGAGCAGTACTTC. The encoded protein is CASSPLGDGSYEQYF.

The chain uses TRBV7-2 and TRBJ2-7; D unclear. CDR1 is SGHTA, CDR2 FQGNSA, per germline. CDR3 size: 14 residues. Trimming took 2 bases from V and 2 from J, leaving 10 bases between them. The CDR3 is CASSLYLIAYEQYF. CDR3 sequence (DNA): TGTGCCAGCAGCTTATACCTGATTGCCTACGAGCAGTACTTC.

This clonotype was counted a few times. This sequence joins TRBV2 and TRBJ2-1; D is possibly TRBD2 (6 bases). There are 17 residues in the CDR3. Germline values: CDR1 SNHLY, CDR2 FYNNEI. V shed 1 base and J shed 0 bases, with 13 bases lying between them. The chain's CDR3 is CASSEVRAGLSYNEQFF. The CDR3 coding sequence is TGTGCCAGCAGTGAAGTCCGAGCGGGCCTCTCCTACAATGAGCAGTTCTTC.

The chain's CDR3 is CASSFRVPGANTGELFF. The CDR3 bases are TGCGCCAGCAGCTTTAGGGTTCCGGGGGCGAACACCGGGGAGCTGTTTTTT. The chain carries TRBV5-1 and TRBJ2-2, with D perhaps matching TRBD2 (6 bases). Trimming removed 2 bases from V and 0 bases from J, with 14 bases in between. CDR3 length: 17 amino acids. Germline V CDR1 and CDR2: SGHRS, YFSETQ.

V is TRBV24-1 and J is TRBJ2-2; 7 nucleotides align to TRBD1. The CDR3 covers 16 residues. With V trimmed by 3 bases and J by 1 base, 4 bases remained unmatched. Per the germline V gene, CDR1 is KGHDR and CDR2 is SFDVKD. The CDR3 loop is CATSDLRTGNTGELFF. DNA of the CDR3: TGTGCCACCAGTGATCTACGGACAGGGAACACCGGGGAGCTGTTTTTT.

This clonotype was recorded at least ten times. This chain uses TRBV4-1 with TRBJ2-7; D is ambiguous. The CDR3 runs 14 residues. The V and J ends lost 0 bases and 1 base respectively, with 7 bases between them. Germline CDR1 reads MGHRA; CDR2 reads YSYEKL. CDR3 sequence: CASSQDRSSYEQYF. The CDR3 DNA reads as TGCGCCAGCAGCCAAGACAGGTCATCCTACGAGCAGTACTTC.

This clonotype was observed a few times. The CDR3 is CAISEPSMGEQYF. For the CDR3, the DNA is TGTGCCATCAGTGAGCCAAGCATGGGCGAGCAGTACTTC. The J gene is TRBJ2-7, the V gene TRBV10-3, with unresolved D. V was pared by 2 bases and J by 6 bases, with 11 bases between. From germline, CDR1 is ENHRY and CDR2 SYGVKD. CDR3 length: 13 residues.

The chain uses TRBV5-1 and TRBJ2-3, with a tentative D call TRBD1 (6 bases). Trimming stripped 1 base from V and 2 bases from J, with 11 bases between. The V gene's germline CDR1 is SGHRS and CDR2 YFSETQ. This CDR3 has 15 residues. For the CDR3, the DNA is TGCGCCAGCAGCTTGTTGCAGGGGACCACAGATACGCAGTATTTT. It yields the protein CASSLLQGTTDTQYF. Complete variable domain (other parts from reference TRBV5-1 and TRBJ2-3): KAGVTQTPRYLIKTRGQQVTLSCSPISGHRSVSWYQQTPGQGLQFLFEYFSETQRNKGNFPGRFSGRQFSNSRSEMNVSTLELGDSALYLCASSLLQGTTDTQYFGPGTRLTVL.

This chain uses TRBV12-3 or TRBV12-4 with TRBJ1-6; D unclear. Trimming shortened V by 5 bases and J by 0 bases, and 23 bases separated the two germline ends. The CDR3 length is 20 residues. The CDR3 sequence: CASSQTLDRWRSSYNSPLHF. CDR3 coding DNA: TGTGCCAGCAGTCAAACCTTGGACCGGTGGCGTAGCTCCTATAATTCACCCCTCCACTTT.

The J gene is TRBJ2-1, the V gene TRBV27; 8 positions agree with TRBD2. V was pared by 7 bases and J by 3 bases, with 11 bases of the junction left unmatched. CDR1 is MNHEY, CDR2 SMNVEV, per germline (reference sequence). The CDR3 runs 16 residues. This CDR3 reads CASTLRAGGVYNEQFF. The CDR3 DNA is TGTGCCAGCACCCTAAGGGCGGGGGGCGTCTACAATGAGCAGTTCTTC.

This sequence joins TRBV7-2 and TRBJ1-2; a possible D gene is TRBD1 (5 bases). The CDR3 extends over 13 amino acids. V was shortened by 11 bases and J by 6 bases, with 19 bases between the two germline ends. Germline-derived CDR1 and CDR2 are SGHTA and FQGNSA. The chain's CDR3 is CAGAGRTVDGYTF. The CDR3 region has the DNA TGTGCCGGGGCGGGACGGACGGTCGATGGCTACACCTTC.

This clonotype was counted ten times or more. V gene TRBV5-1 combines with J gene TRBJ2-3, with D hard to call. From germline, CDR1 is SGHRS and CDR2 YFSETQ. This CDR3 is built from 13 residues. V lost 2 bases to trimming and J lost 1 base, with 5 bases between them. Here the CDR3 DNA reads TGCGCCAGCAGCTTCTTCGGCACAGATACGCAGTATTTT. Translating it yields CASSFFGTDTQYF.

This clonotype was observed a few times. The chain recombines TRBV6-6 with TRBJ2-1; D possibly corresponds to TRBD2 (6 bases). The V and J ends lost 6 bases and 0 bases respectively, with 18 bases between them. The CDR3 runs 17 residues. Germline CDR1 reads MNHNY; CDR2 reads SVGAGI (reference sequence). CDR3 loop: CASSLYSGLSSYNEQFF. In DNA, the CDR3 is TGTGCCAGCAGCCTTTATAGCGGTCTAAGCTCCTACAATGAGCAGTTCTTC.

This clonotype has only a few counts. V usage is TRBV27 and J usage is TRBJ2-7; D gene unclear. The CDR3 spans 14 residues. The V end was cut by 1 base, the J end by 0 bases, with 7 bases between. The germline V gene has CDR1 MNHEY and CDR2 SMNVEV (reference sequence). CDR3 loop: CASSLLAGSYEQYF. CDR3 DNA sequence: TGTGCCAGCAGTTTATTGGCAGGCTCCTACGAGCAGTACTTC.

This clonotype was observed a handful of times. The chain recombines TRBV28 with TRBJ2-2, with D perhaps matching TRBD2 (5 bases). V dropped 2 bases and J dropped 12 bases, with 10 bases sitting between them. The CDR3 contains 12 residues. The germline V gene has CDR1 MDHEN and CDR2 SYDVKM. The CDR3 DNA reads TGTGCCAGCAGTTTAGGTCGGGGTCAGCTGTTTTTT. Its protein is CASSLGRGQLFF. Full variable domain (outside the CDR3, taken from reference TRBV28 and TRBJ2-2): DVKVTQSSRYLVKRTGEKVFLECVQDMDHENMFWYRQDPGLGLRLIYFSYDVKMKEKGDIPEGYSVSREKKERFSLILESASTNQTSMYLCASSLGRGQLFFGEGSRLTVL.

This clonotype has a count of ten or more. The CDR3 region is CASSPQGPSNQPQHF. In DNA, the CDR3 is TGTGCCAGCAGTCCCCAGGGACCTAGCAATCAGCCCCAGCATTTT. The J gene is TRBJ1-5, the V gene TRBV27; possibly TRBD1 for D (5 bases). Trimming shortened V by 5 bases and J by 0 bases, and 11 bases separated the two germline ends. From germline, CDR1 is MNHEY and CDR2 SMNVEV (reference sequence). CDR3 length equals 15 residues.

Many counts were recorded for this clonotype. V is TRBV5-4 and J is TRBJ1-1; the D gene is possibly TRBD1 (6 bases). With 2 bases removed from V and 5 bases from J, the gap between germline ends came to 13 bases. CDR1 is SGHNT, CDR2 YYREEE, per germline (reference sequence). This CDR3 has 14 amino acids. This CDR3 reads CASSFGGAETEAFF. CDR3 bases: TGTGCCAGCAGCTTCGGGGGGGCAGAAACTGAAGCTTTCTTT.

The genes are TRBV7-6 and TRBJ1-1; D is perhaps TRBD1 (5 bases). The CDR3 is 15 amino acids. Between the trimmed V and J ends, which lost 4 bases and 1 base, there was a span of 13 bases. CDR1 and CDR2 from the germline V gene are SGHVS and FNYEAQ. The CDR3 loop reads CASSSTARTNTEAFF. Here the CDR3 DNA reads TGTGCCAGCAGCTCGACAGCACGCACGAACACTGAAGCTTTCTTT.

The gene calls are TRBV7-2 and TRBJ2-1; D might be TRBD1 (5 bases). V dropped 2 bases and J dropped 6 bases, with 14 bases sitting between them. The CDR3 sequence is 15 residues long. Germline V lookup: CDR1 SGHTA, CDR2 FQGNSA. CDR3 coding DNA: TGTGCCAGCAGCTTACGTCAATTAGGGGTCAATGAGCAGTTCTTC. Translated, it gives CASSLRQLGVNEQFF.

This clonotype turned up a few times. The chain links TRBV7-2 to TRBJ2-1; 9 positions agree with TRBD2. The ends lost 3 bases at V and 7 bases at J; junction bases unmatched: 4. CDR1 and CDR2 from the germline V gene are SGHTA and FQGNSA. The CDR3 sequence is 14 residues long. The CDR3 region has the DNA TGTGCCAGCAGCTTCCACCTAGCGGGAAATGAGCAGTTCTTC. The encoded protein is CASSFHLAGNEQFF.

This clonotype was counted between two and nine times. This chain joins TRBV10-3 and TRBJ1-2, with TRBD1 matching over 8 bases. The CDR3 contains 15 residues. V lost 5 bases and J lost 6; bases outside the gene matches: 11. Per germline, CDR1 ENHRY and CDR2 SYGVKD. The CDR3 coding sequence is TGTGCCATCAGTCCTACTTTGGACAGGGCTAATGGCTACACCTTC. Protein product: CAISPTLDRANGYTF.